A single sample gave rise to the 20 T cell receptor beta chains below, sequenced in a study of CD8+ T cells in alopecia areata. The treatment is: oral pan-JAK inhibitor, 5-10 mg twice daily. Sequencing relied on a cDNA template that was reverse transcribed from extracted RNA. Profiling relied on immunoSEQ multiplex PCR, and the TCRdb table lists in-frame clones only, not all of them. This table has 150,000 to 200,000 clones, roughly 50% appearing once. Here the sequenced sample was CD4+ T cells sorted from blood, taken at week 56, from a patient treated with tofacitinib. The receptors were sampled from a human donor with alopecia areata.

The V and J genes are TRBV7-3 and TRBJ2-2; 7 bases are a match to TRBD1. The V gene's germline CDR1 is SGHTA and CDR2 FQGTGA. The CDR3 loop spans 16 amino acids. J gave up 6 bases and V 1 base, and 8 bases lay outside the gene matches. CDR3 coding DNA: TGTGCCAGCAGCTTAAATCGGGATAGGGGGCCCGGGGAGCTGTTTTTT. Translating gives CASSLNRDRGPGELFF.

This rearrangement joins TRBV5-1 to TRBJ2-7; D may be TRBD2 (6 bases). Trimming shortened V by 5 bases and J by 2 bases, and 14 bases separated the two germline ends. The germline gives CDR1 SGHRS, CDR2 YFSETQ. CDR3 length equals 14 residues. The CDR3, as DNA: TGCGCCAGCAGTAAGGAGGGTCCCCCCTACGAGCAGTACTTC. It is translated as CASSKEGPPYEQYF.

The chain couples TRBV6-5 to TRBJ2-3, with D possibly TRBD2 on 7 matching bases. Germline CDR1 MNHEY, CDR2 SVGAGI. The V and J ends lost 0 bases and 6 bases respectively, with 13 bases between them. The CDR3 spans 15 residues. This CDR3 reads CASSYSGGGADTQYF. CDR3 sequence (DNA): TGTGCCAGCAGTTACTCTGGTGGGGGGGCGGATACGCAGTATTTT.

V is TRBV11-2 and J is TRBJ2-2; maybe TRBD1 (5 bases). CDR3 length equals 15 residues. V was shortened by 1 base and J by 2 bases, with 8 bases between the two germline ends. In germline, CDR1 is SGHAT, CDR2 FQNNGV. CDR3 protein: CASSLGQRNTGELFF. The CDR3 region has the DNA TGTGCCAGCAGCTTAGGACAGCGCAACACCGGGGAGCTGTTTTTT.

This clone showed up just a few times. The chain uses TRBV6-5 and TRBJ2-7, with D possibly TRBD2 on 6 matching bases. V lost 5 bases to trimming and J lost 2 bases, with 10 bases between them. CDR3 length: 13 amino acids. Per germline, CDR1 MNHEY and CDR2 SVGAGI. CDR3 sequence: CASSAGIAYEQYF. CDR3 nucleotides: TGTGCCAGCAGTGCGGGGATTGCCTACGAGCAGTACTTC.

This rearrangement joins TRBV29-1 to TRBJ2-5, with D perhaps matching TRBD2 (6 bases). This CDR3 is built from 13 residues. Between the trimmed V and J ends, which lost 6 bases and 7 bases, there was a span of 18 bases. Germline CDR1 reads SQVTM; CDR2 reads ANQGSEA. CDR3 in DNA: TGCAGCGTCGTGCGGGACTCAAGAGGGACCCAGTACTTC. The encoded protein is CSVVRDSRGTQYF.

This clone was detected many times. In the same sample, other DNA sequences code for this CDR3. The chain has TRBV5-6 and TRBJ2-7; no reliable D call. This CDR3 region has 13 residues. Germline V gene data show CDR1 as SGHDT and CDR2 as YYEEEE. V lost 0 bases and J 3 bases, leaving 7 bases between the germline ends. The CDR3 DNA sequence: TGTGCCAGCAGCTTGGTGGATAGCTACGAGCAGTACTTC. It specifies CASSLVDSYEQYF.

The V and J genes are TRBV7-9 and TRBJ2-3; D possibly matches TRBD1 or TRBD2 (6 bases each). Germline CDR1 and CDR2: SEHNR and FQNEAQ (reference sequence). The CDR3 consists of 15 residues. V dropped 1 base and J dropped 4 bases, with 12 bases sitting between them. CDR3 region: CASSLDFGGADTQYF. In DNA form, the CDR3 reads TGTGCCAGCAGCTTAGATTTCGGGGGCGCAGATACGCAGTATTTT.

This clone has more than one count but fewer than ten. This rearrangement joins TRBV29-1 to TRBJ1-5; D perhaps matches TRBD1 (5 bases). CDR3 length: 13 amino acids. CDR1 and CDR2 from the germline V gene are SQVTM and ANQGSEA. Trimming took off 6 bases at V and 1 base at J, with 10 bases between the two ends. The CDR3 loop is CSVKGESNQPQHF. CDR3 in DNA: TGCAGCGTAAAAGGGGAAAGCAATCAGCCCCAGCATTTT.

The rearrangement uses TRBV7-9 and TRBJ2-7, with D perhaps TRBD2 (6 bases). CDR1 and CDR2 from the germline V gene are SEHNR and FQNEAQ (reference sequence). V dropped 2 bases and J dropped 6 bases, with 8 bases sitting between them. The CDR3 length is 12 residues. In DNA form, the CDR3 reads TGTGCCAGCAGCTTAATGGGGGGCGAGCAGTACTTC. Translation gives CASSLMGGEQYF.

V gene TRBV6-5 combines with J gene TRBJ1-2; 8 bases are shared with TRBD1. The ends lost 8 bases at V and 4 bases at J; junction bases unmatched: 0. The CDR3 is 11 residues long. Germline V lookup: CDR1 MNHEY, CDR2 SVGAGI. Written as DNA, the CDR3 is TGTGCCAGCGGACAGGGCTATGGCTACACCTTC. As protein: CASGQGYGYTF.

V and J are TRBV29-1 and TRBJ1-1, with 7 bases fitting TRBD1. Germline CDR1 is SQVTM and CDR2 is ANQGSEA. The CDR3 is made up of 14 amino acids. The V and J ends lost 4 bases and 0 bases, in that order; junction bases with no gene match: 5. The CDR3 region is CSVVGQYMNTEAFF. CDR3 nucleotides: TGCAGCGTTGTGGGACAGTACATGAACACTGAAGCTTTCTTT.

V gene TRBV4-2 combines with J gene TRBJ2-5; D is perhaps TRBD1 or TRBD2 (5 bases each). The germline V gene encodes CDR1 LGHNA and CDR2 YNFKEQ. Trimming stripped 8 bases from V and 1 base from J, with 14 bases between. This CDR3 contains 14 residues. In DNA, the CDR3 is TGTGCCAGCGGGCCTCCGGGACGCCAAGAGACCCAGTACTTC. Amino acids: CASGPPGRQETQYF.

The gene calls are TRBV9 and TRBJ2-7; no clear D gene. The CDR3 is made up of 14 amino acids. Trimming pared 0 bases from V and 0 bases from J, leaving 7 bases between. Per the germline V gene, CDR1 is SGDLS and CDR2 is YYNGEE. The CDR3 DNA reads as TGTGCCAGCAGCGTAGGGCCAGACTCCTACGAGCAGTACTTC. Its protein is CASSVGPDSYEQYF.

This clone showed up just a few times. The chain couples TRBV20-1 to TRBJ2-1; D uncertain. V lost 1 base, J lost 8 bases, and 3 bases lay in between. Germline V lookup: CDR1 DFQATT, CDR2 SNEGSKA (reference sequence). The CDR3 length is 10 residues. Here the CDR3 DNA reads TGCAGTGCTAGAGTTGATGAGCAGTTCTTC. Translation: CSARVDEQFF.

Only one count was recorded for this clone. At one of its ends the junction is not consistent with the germline gene, which may arise from a read error. The chain couples TRBV29-1 to TRBJ2-5, with D maybe TRBD1 (6 bases). The end of the DNA fits TRBJ2-7 better, so the J call may be wrong. Germline lookup yields CDR1 SQVTM and CDR2 ANQGSEA. CDR3 length: 14 residues. The CDR3 DNA is TGCAGCGTAAAAAAACAGGGTTACTCCAACGAGCAGTACTTC. Amino acid sequence: CSVKKQGYSNEQYF.

The gene calls are TRBV5-1 and TRBJ2-3; no definite D call. The CDR3 covers 15 residues. V was trimmed by 0 bases and J by 7 bases, leaving 15 bases between them. Germline V gene lookup returns CDR1 SGHRS and CDR2 YFSETQ. CDR3: CASSLEATSVNTQYF. The CDR3 coding sequence is TGCGCCAGCAGCTTGGAAGCTACGTCGGTCAATACGCAGTATTTT.

The CDR3 loop is CASRGQGNSPLHF. The CDR3 DNA reads TGTGCCAGCCGGGGACAGGGGAATTCACCCCTCCACTTT. The rearrangement links TRBV27 to TRBJ1-6, with 10 bases that match TRBD1. Germline V gene data show CDR1 as MNHEY and CDR2 as SMNVEV (reference sequence). The CDR3 is made up of 13 amino acids. V lost 8 bases to trimming and J lost 7 bases; unmatched junction nucleotides: 2.

This chain links TRBV2 with TRBJ1-5; D unresolved. V lost 2 bases and J 5 bases, leaving 13 bases between the germline ends. Germline CDR1 SNHLY, CDR2 FYNNEI. There are 15 residues in the CDR3. CDR3 DNA: TGTGCCAGCAGTGAATTCGCGGGGTTCCATCAGCCCCAGCATTTT. Translation: CASSEFAGFHQPQHF. Supplemented by reference TRBV2 and TRBJ1-5, the full variable domain reads EPEVTQTPSHQVTQMGQEVILRCVPISNHLYFYWYRQILGQKVEFLVSFYNNEISEKSEIFDDQFSVERPDGSNFTLKIRSTKLEDSAMYFCASSEFAGFHQPQHFGDGTRLSIL.

This chain joins TRBV2 and TRBJ1-2; D uncertain. This CDR3 has 13 amino acids. The ends were cut back, 3 bases at V and 4 bases at J, with 9 bases in the middle. CDR1 and CDR2 from the germline V gene are SNHLY and FYNNEI. The CDR3 nucleotides read TGTGCCAGCAGTGACGCCCGCTCCTATGGCTACACCTTC. Its translation: CASSDARSYGYTF.